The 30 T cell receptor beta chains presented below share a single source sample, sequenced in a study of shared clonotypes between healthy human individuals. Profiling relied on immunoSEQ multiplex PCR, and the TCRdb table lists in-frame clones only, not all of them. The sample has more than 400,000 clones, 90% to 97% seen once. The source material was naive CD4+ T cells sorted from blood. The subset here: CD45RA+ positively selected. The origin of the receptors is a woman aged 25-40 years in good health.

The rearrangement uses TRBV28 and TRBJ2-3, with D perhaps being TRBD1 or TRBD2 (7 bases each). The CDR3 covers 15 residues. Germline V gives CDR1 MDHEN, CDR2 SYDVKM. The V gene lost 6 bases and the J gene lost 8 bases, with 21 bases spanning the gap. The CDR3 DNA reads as TGTGCCAGCAGCCCCAGGGGGGGGAGGGTAGTTACGCAGTATTTT. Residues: CASSPRGGRVVTQYF.

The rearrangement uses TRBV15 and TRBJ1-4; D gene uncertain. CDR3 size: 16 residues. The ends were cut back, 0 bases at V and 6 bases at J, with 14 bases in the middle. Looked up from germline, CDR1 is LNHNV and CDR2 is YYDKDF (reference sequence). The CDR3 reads CATSRDRGVSDEKLFF. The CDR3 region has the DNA TGTGCCACCAGCAGAGATCGTGGGGTTAGTGATGAAAAACTGTTTTTT.

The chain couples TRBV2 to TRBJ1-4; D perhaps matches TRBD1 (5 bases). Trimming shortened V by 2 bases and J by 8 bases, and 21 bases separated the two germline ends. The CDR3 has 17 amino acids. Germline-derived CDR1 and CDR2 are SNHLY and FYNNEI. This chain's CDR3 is CASSEILGTDIGEKLFF. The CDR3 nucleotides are TGTGCCAGCAGTGAAATCCTCGGGACGGACATTGGAGAAAAACTGTTTTTT.

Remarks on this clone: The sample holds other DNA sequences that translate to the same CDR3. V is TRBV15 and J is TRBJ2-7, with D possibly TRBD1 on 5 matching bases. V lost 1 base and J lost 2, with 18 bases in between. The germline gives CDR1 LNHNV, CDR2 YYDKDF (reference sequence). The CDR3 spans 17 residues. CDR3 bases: TGTGCCACCAGCAGAGCCCGGACATCGGATATGGCCTACGAGCAGTACTTC. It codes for CATSRARTSDMAYEQYF.

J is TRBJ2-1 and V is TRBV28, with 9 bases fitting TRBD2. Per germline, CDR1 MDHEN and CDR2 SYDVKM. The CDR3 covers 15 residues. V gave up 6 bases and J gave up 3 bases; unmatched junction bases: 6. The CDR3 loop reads CASSSGAGGYNEQFF. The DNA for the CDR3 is TGTGCCAGCAGCTCGGGAGCGGGAGGCTACAATGAGCAGTTCTTC.

The CDR3 region is CASSRQPASSATNEKLFF. The CDR3 DNA follows: TGCGCCAGCAGCCGCCAACCCGCCTCGTCAGCAACTAATGAAAAACTGTTTTTT. The V call is TRBV5-1, the J call TRBJ1-4, with unresolved D. The ends were cut back, 4 bases at V and 0 bases at J, with 19 bases in the middle. Germline lookup yields CDR1 SGHRS and CDR2 YFSETQ. The CDR3 covers 18 residues.

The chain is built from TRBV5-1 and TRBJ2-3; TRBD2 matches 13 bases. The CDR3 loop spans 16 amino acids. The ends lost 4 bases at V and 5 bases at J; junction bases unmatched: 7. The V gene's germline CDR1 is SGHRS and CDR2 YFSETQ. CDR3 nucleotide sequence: TGCGCCAGCAGCACAGGACTAGCGGGAGTGGTAGATACGCAGTATTTT. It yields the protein CASSTGLAGVVDTQYF.

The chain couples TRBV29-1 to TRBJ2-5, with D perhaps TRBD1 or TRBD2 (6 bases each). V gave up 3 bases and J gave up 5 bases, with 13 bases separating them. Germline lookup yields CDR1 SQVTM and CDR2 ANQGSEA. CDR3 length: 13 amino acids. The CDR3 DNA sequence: TGCAGCGTTGACTGGTACGGGGGCGAGACCCAGTACTTC. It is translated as CSVDWYGGETQYF.

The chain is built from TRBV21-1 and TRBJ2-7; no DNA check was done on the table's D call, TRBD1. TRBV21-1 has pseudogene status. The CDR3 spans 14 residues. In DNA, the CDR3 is TGTGCCAGCAGCAAAGGAACAGGGGGAGACGAGCAGTACTTC. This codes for CASSKGTGGDEQYF.

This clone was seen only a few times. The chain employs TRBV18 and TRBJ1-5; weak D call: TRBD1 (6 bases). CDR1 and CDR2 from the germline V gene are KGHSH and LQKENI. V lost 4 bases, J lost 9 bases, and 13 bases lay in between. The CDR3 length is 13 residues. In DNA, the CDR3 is TGTGCCAGCTCACTAGACCAGGGGTCGCCCCAGCATTTT. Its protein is CASSLDQGSPQHF. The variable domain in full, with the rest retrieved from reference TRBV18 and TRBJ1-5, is NAGVMQNPRHLVRRRGQEARLRCSPMKGHSHVYWYRQLPEEGLKFMVYLQKENIIDESGMPKERFSAEFPKEGPSILRIQQVVRGDSAAYFCASSLDQGSPQHFGDGTRLSIL.

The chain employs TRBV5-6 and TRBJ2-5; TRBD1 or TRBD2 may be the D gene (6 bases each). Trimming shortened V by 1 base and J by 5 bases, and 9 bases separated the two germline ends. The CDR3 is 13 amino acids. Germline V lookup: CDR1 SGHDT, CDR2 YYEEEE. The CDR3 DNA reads TGTGCCAGCAGCTTGCGGGGGCCTGAGACCCAGTACTTC. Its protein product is CASSLRGPETQYF.

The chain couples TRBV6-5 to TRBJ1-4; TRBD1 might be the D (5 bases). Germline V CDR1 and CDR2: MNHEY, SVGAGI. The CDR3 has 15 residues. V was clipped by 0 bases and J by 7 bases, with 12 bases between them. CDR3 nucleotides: TGTGCCAGCAGTTACTCGAACGGGGGAGTTGAAAAACTGTTTTTT. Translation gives CASSYSNGGVEKLFF.

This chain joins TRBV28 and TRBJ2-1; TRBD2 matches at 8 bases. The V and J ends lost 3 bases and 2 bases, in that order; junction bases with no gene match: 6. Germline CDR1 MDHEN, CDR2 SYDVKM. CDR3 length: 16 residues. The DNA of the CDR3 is TGTGCCAGCAGTTTTTCGGGAGGGACAACCTACAATGAGCAGTTCTTC. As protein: CASSFSGGTTYNEQFF.

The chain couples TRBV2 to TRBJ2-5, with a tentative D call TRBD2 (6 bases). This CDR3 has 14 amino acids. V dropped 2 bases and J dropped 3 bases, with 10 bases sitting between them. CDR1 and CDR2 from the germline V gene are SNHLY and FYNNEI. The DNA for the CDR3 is TGTGCCAGCAGTGAACGGGAGATTAAAGAGACCCAGTACTTC. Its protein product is CASSEREIKETQYF.

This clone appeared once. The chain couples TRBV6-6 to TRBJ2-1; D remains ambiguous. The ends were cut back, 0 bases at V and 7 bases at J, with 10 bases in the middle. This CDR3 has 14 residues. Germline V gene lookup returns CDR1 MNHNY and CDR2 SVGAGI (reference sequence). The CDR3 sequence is CASSYSGRKNEQFF. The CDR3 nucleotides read TGTGCCAGCAGTTACTCCGGGCGGAAAAATGAGCAGTTCTTC.

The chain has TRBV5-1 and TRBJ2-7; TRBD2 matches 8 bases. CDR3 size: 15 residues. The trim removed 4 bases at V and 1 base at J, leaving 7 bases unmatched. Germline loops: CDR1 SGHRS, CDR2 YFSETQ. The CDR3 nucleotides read TGCGCCAGCAGCGCCGGCGGGACTAGGTCCTACGAGCAGTACTTC. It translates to CASSAGGTRSYEQYF.

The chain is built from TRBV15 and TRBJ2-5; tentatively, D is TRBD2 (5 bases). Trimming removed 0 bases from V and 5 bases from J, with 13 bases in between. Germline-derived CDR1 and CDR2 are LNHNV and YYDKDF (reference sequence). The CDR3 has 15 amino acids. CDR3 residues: CATSRDSALWETQYF. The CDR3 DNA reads TGTGCCACCAGCAGAGATAGCGCCCTGTGGGAGACCCAGTACTTC. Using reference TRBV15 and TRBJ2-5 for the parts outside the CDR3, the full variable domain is DAMVIQNPRYQVTQFGKPVTLSCSQTLNHNVMYWYQQKSSQAPKLLFHYYDKDFNNEADTPDNFQSRRPNTSFCFLDIRSPGLGDTAMYLCATSRDSALWETQYFGPGTRLLVL.

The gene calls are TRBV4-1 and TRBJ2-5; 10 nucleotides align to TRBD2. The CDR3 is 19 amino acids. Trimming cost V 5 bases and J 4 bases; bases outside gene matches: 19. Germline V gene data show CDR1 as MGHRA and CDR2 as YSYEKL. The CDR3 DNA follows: TGCGCCAGCAGCGCTAGCGGGAGATCCAGAAACCCCGGGCGAGAGACCCAGTACTTC. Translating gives CASSASGRSRNPGRETQYF.

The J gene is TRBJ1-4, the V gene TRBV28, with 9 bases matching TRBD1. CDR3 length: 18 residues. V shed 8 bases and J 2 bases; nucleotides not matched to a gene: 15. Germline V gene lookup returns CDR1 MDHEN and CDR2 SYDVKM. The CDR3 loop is CASLTGTGTRKTNEKLFF. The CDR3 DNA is TGTGCCAGCCTTACCGGGACAGGGACGAGAAAGACTAATGAAAAACTGTTTTTT.

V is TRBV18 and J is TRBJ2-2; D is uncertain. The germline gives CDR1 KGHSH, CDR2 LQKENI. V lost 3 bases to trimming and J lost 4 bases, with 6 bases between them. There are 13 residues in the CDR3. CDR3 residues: CASSPVSTGELFF. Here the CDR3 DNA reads TGTGCCAGCTCACCGGTGAGCACCGGGGAGCTGTTTTTT.

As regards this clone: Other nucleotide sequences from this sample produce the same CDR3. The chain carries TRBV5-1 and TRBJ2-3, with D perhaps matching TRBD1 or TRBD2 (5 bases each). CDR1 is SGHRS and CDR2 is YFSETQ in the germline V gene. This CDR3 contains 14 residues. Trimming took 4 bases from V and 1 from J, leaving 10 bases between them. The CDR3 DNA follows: TGCGCCAGCAGCCCGGGACCGGGCACAGATACGCAGTATTTT. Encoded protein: CASSPGPGTDTQYF.

CDR3 DNA: TGTGCCAGCAGCACCAGACCGGGACTAGCGGGAGGCAGCTCCTACAATGAGCAGTTCTTC. This sequence encodes CASSTRPGLAGGSSYNEQFF. The rearrangement joins TRBV28 to TRBJ2-1; 15 bases are shared with TRBD2. V was clipped by 6 bases and J by 0 bases; unmatched bases: 12. Germline-derived CDR1 and CDR2 are MDHEN and SYDVKM. CDR3 length: 20 residues. The full variable domain, rest sourced from reference TRBV28 and TRBJ2-1, is DVKVTQSSRYLVKRTGEKVFLECVQDMDHENMFWYRQDPGLGLRLIYFSYDVKMKEKGDIPEGYSVSREKKERFSLILESASTNQTSMYLCASSTRPGLAGGSSYNEQFFGPGTRLTVL.

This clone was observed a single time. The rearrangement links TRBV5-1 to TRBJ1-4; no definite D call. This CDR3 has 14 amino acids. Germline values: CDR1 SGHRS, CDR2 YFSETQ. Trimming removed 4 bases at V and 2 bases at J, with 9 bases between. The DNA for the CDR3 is TGCGCCAGCAGCGACGCCTCCACTAATGAAAAACTGTTTTTT. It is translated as CASSDASTNEKLFF. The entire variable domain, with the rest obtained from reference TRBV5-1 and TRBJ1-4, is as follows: KAGVTQTPRYLIKTRGQQVTLSCSPISGHRSVSWYQQTPGQGLQFLFEYFSETQRNKGNFPGRFSGRQFSNSRSEMNVSTLELGDSALYLCASSDASTNEKLFFGSGTQLSVL.

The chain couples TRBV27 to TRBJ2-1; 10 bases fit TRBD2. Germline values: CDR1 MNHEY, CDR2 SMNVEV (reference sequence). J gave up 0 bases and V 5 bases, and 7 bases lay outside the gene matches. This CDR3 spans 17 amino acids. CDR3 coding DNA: TGTGCCAGCAGTCTCCCTAGCGGGGGTGTCTCCTACAATGAGCAGTTCTTC. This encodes CASSLPSGGVSYNEQFF.

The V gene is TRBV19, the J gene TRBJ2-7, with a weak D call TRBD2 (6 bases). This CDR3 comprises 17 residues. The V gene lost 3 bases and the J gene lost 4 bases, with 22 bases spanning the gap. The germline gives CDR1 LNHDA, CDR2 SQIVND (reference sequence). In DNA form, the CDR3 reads TGTGCCAGTAGTATTGGTGGAGGGCGCCCCTCTTTTTACGAGCAGTACTTC. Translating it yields CASSIGGGRPSFYEQYF.

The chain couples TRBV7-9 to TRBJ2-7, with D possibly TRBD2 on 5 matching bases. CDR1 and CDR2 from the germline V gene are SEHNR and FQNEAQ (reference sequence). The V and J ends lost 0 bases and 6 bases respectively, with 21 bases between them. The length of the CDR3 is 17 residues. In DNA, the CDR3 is TGTGCCAGCAGCTTAGCGCACCCACTAGGCGCCCGGGGCGAGCAGTACTTC. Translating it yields CASSLAHPLGARGEQYF.

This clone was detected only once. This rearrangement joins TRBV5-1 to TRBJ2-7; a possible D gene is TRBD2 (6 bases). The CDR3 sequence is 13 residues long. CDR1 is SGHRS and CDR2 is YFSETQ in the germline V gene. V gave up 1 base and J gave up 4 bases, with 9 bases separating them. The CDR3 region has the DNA TGCGCCAGCAGCTTGAGTCTAGCGTACGAGCAGTACTTC. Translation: CASSLSLAYEQYF.

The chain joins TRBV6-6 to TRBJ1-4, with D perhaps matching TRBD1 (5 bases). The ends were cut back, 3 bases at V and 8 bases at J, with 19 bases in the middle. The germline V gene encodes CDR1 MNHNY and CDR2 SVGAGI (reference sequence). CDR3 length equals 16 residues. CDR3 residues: CASSYLSWDGREKLFF. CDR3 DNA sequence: TGTGCCAGCAGTTATTTGAGCTGGGACGGCCGGGAAAAACTGTTTTTT.

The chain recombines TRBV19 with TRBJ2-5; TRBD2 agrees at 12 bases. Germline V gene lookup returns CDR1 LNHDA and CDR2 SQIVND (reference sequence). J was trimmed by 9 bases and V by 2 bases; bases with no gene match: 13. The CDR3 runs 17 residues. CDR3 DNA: TGTGCCAGTAGTATACGCCCGGACAGACTAGCGGGAGTGGCCCAGTACTTC. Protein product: CASSIRPDRLAGVAQYF.

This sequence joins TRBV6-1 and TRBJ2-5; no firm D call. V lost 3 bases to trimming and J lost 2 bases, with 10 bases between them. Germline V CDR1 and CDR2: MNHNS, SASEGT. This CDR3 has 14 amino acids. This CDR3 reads CASSDIGKQETQYF. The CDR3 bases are TGTGCCAGCAGTGATATCGGTAAACAAGAGACCCAGTACTTC.